The clone carrying this TCR beta chain came up a few times. No antigen is known for it. The sample is drawn from a study of identifying expanded T cells in peripheral blood. Study results and caveats: Roughly two-week clone count variance significantly increased as total template count grew. Over approximately two and four weeks, about 15 and 19 clones changed, versus 1.2 between replicates.

The V gene's germline CDR1 is MNHEY and CDR2 SVGAGI. The CDR3 runs 11 residues. V shed 6 bases and J shed 7 bases, with 4 bases lying between them. Assay used: immunoSEQ multiplex PCR; TCRdb lists only in-frame clones, some missing. The sample carries 100,000 or so clones, around 88% recorded once. No infections or other immune events were documented during collection. The chain couples TRBV6-5 to TRBJ1-6, with D unresolved. Specimen: blood. This receptor was obtained from a person aged 18 to 75 in good health. This chain's CDR3 is CASRGNSPLHF. The CDR3 coding sequence is TGTGCCAGCAGGGGGAATTCACCCCTCCACTTT.